Below are 25 T cell receptor beta chains sequenced from a single sample in a study of blood T cell repertoires in COVID-19. The method was immunoSEQ multiplex PCR; TCRdb's version includes in-frame clones alone and lacks a portion of them. The sample holds fewer than 250,000 clones, roughly 81% seen once. The specimen was peripheral blood. Receptors originate from a man aged 35 to 55 with acute or convalescent COVID-19.

The chain recombines TRBV14 with TRBJ1-6, with D perhaps TRBD1 (5 bases). Germline CDR1 and CDR2: SGHDN and FVKESK. V lost 5 bases to trimming and J lost 14 bases, with 16 bases between them. This CDR3 has 13 residues. The CDR3 loop is CASSTSGGRALHF. CDR3 DNA sequence: TGTGCCAGCAGCACCAGTGGGGGGAGAGCCCTCCACTTT.

The chain recombines TRBV18 with TRBJ2-7, with 9 nucleotides matching TRBD1. The CDR3 runs 15 residues. With 3 bases clipped from V and 2 bases from J, the junction kept 5 bases outside the gene matches. Germline CDR1 and CDR2: KGHSH and LQKENI. Here the CDR3 reads CASSPPGQGPYEQYF. The CDR3 DNA reads TGTGCCAGCTCACCGCCGGGACAGGGCCCCTACGAGCAGTACTTC.

The chain has TRBV15 and TRBJ2-5, with 8 nucleotides matching TRBD1. The CDR3 has 14 amino acids. The J segment lost 4 bases and the V segment lost 4 bases, leaving 5 bases of the junction unmatched. CDR1 and CDR2 (germline): LNHNV, YYDKDF (reference sequence). CDR3 in amino acids: CATSIGRGRETQYF. CDR3 coding DNA: TGTGCCACCAGCATTGGCAGGGGGCGAGAGACCCAGTACTTC.

V gene TRBV10-3 combines with J gene TRBJ2-2; the match to TRBD1 covers 7 bases. Unmatched junction bases numbered 5, after V lost 7 bases and J lost 3 bases. The germline V gene encodes CDR1 ENHRY and CDR2 SYGVKD. The CDR3 consists of 14 residues. CDR3 nucleotide sequence: TGTGCCATCAACCGGGACAGAGACACCGGGGAGCTGTTTTTT. This sequence encodes CAINRDRDTGELFF.

The V gene is TRBV15, the J gene TRBJ2-1, with D possibly TRBD1 on 7 matching bases. Germline CDR1 LNHNV, CDR2 YYDKDF (reference sequence). The CDR3 is made up of 16 amino acids. V was trimmed by 0 bases and J by 4 bases, leaving 13 bases between them. CDR3 DNA sequence: TGTGCCACCAGCAGAGATCCGGCAGGGGGGTACAATGAGCAGTTCTTC. The encoded protein is CATSRDPAGGYNEQFF.

The rearrangement joins TRBV5-4 to TRBJ2-5; D is perhaps TRBD2 (6 bases). Germline CDR1 and CDR2: SGHNT and YYREEE (reference sequence). The CDR3 has 15 residues. Trimming cost V 4 bases and J 3 bases, with 16 bases left between them. The CDR3 reads CASSPMGGRKETQYF. CDR3 coding DNA: TGTGCCAGCAGCCCCATGGGGGGACGCAAAGAGACCCAGTACTTC. The whole variable domain, remainder taken from reference TRBV5-4 and TRBJ2-5, is ETGVTQSPTHLIKTRGQQVTLRCSSQSGHNTVSWYQQALGQGPQFIFQYYREEENGRGNFPPRFSGLQFPNYSSELNVNALELDDSALYLCASSPMGGRKETQYFGPGTRLLVL.

The chain is built from TRBV5-1 and TRBJ2-6; perhaps TRBD1 as D (5 bases). V was clipped by 2 bases and J by 2 bases, with 11 bases between them. Germline loops: CDR1 SGHRS, CDR2 YFSETQ. The CDR3 has 16 residues. The CDR3 here is CASSLRGSAGANVLTF. CDR3 nucleotide sequence: TGCGCCAGCAGCTTAAGGGGCTCCGCTGGGGCCAACGTCCTGACTTTC.

V is TRBV27 and J is TRBJ1-2, with D possibly TRBD1 on 6 matching bases. V was trimmed by 5 bases and J by 7 bases, leaving 26 bases between them. This CDR3 contains 17 residues. Germline V lookup: CDR1 MNHEY, CDR2 SMNVEV (reference sequence). As DNA, the CDR3 is TGTGCCAGCAGTCTTACCTCCTGGACAGCTGGAGGAAGTGGCTACACCTTC. Amino acid sequence: CASSLTSWTAGGSGYTF.

The chain employs TRBV5-6 and TRBJ2-4, with a tentative D call TRBD1 (5 bases). Trimming removed 2 bases from V and 9 bases from J, with 15 bases in between. This CDR3 has 14 amino acids. Germline CDR1 is SGHDT and CDR2 is YYEEEE. DNA for the CDR3: TGTGCCAGCAGCTTCGGAGACCAGGGCGGCATTCAGTACTTC. Encoded protein: CASSFGDQGGIQYF.

In this sample, this clone turned up a few times. The rearrangement uses TRBV12-3 or TRBV12-4 and TRBJ1-2, with 8 positions matching TRBD1. The CDR3 runs to 13 residues. The V and J ends lost 10 bases and 3 bases, in that order; junction bases with no gene match: 7. CDR3 region: CATSGTGYYGYTF. The DNA for the CDR3 is TGTGCCACCAGCGGGACAGGCTACTATGGCTACACCTTC.

The chain recombines TRBV7-9 with TRBJ2-2; 7 nucleotides agree with TRBD1. This CDR3 region has 17 residues. The germline V gene encodes CDR1 SEHNR and CDR2 FQNEAQ (reference sequence). The ends lost 1 base at V and 0 bases at J; junction bases unmatched: 5. The CDR3 is CASSLEIGTANTGELFF. CDR3 DNA: TGTGCCAGCAGCTTAGAAATTGGGACAGCGAACACCGGGGAGCTGTTTTTT.

CDR3: CASRGITYGYTF. The CDR3 DNA reads TGTGCCAGTAGGGGCATCACTTATGGCTACACCTTC. The chain links TRBV6-5 to TRBJ1-2; tentative D call: TRBD1 (5 bases). CDR1 and CDR2 (germline): MNHEY, SVGAGI. The CDR3 contains 12 residues. V was pared by 9 bases and J by 5 bases, with 13 bases between.

The chain employs TRBV2 and TRBJ2-1; TRBD2 might be the D (5 bases). This CDR3 region has 11 residues. Germline V lookup: CDR1 SNHLY, CDR2 FYNNEI. Deletions cut 8 bases from V and 15 bases from J, with 17 bases between. CDR3 sequence (DNA): TGTGCCAGCGGGCCCGCTCACGCGGGGTTCTTC. It translates to CASGPAHAGFF.

The chain joins TRBV11-2 to TRBJ2-1, with 8 bases aligning to TRBD2. The CDR3 is 14 residues long. Germline CDR1 reads SGHAT; CDR2 reads FQNNGV. Losses at the gene ends were 2 bases for V and 15 bases for J; bases not matched to a gene: 12. Here the CDR3 DNA reads TGTGCCAGCAGCTTAATCATCGGGGGGGGCTTTCCGTTCTTC. Translation gives CASSLIIGGGFPFF.

The J gene is TRBJ2-3, the V gene TRBV6-4; 13 bases agree with TRBD2. Germline CDR1 is MRHNA and CDR2 is SNTAGT. The CDR3 is made up of 15 amino acids. J lost 4 bases, V lost 2 bases, and 0 bases had no gene match. The CDR3 region has the DNA TGTGCCAGCAGTGACACTAGCGGGGGGGCAGATACGCAGTATTTT. Its protein product is CASSDTSGGADTQYF.

This sequence joins TRBV9 and TRBJ2-1; the match to TRBD2 covers 8 bases. CDR3 size: 15 residues. V trimming: 6 bases; J trimming: 5 bases; junction bases outside the gene matches: 10. The V gene's germline CDR1 is SGDLS and CDR2 YYNGEE. DNA for the CDR3: TGTGCCAGCACCCTCGGGGGGGGCGCGGACAATGAGCAGTTCTTC. Translated, it gives CASTLGGGADNEQFF.

V is TRBV6-5 and J is TRBJ2-5; 8 bases align to TRBD2. The CDR3 contains 14 residues. V lost 5 bases and J lost 5; bases outside the gene matches: 7. CDR1 is MNHEY and CDR2 is SVGAGI in the germline V gene. The DNA for the CDR3 is TGTGCCAGCAGTAGGACTAGCATATCGGAGACCCAGTACTTC. Its translation is CASSRTSISETQYF.

The genes are TRBV2 and TRBJ1-1, with D possibly TRBD1 on 5 matching bases. The V and J ends lost 7 bases and 0 bases respectively, with 18 bases between them. This CDR3 spans 16 amino acids. The germline V gene has CDR1 SNHLY and CDR2 FYNNEI. CDR3 loop: CASTPGAGVMNTEAFF. As DNA, the CDR3 is TGTGCCAGCACCCCGGGTGCGGGGGTCATGAACACTGAAGCTTTCTTT. Full variable domain (rest looked up from reference TRBV2 and TRBJ1-1): EPEVTQTPSHQVTQMGQEVILRCVPISNHLYFYWYRQILGQKVEFLVSFYNNEISEKSEIFDDQFSVERPDGSNFTLKIRSTKLEDSAMYFCASTPGAGVMNTEAFFGQGTRLTVV.

The rearrangement uses TRBV19 and TRBJ1-4; D gene uncertain. V lost 3 bases and J 3 bases, leaving 5 bases between the germline ends. The CDR3 has 13 amino acids. The V gene's germline CDR1 is LNHDA and CDR2 SQIVND (reference sequence). The CDR3 region has the DNA TGTGCCAGTAGTATCTCGTCTAATGAAAAACTGTTTTTT. It yields the protein CASSISSNEKLFF.

The chain joins TRBV6-5 to TRBJ2-7; no firm D call. CDR3 length equals 14 residues. Looked up from germline, CDR1 is MNHEY and CDR2 is SVGAGI. V lost 0 bases to trimming and J lost 3 bases, with 9 bases between them. Here the CDR3 reads CASSYSSHGYEQYF. CDR3 nucleotide sequence: TGTGCCAGCAGTTACTCGAGTCACGGCTACGAGCAGTACTTC.

The V call is TRBV28, the J call TRBJ1-6; possible D gene TRBD1, 6 bases. The length of the CDR3 is 15 residues. Germline V gene data show CDR1 as MDHEN and CDR2 as SYDVKM. Between the trimmed V and J ends, which lost 4 bases and 7 bases, there was a span of 14 bases. CDR3 region: CASSWAQGPNSPLHF. CDR3 nucleotide sequence: TGTGCCAGCAGTTGGGCACAGGGTCCCAATTCACCCCTCCACTTT.

The chain recombines TRBV11-3 with TRBJ2-1; no definite D call. The germline CDR1 and CDR2 sequences are SGHNT and YENEEA. Trimming took off 1 base at V and 9 bases at J, with 13 bases between the two ends. The CDR3 has 14 residues. The CDR3 nucleotides are TGTGCCAGCAGCTTAGTCGGAGAGGATGGTGAGCAGTTCTTC. Translated: CASSLVGEDGEQFF.

This clone came up once. This chain connects TRBV18 to TRBJ2-3, with D perhaps TRBD2 (5 bases). Deletions cut 2 bases from V and 2 bases from J, with 8 bases between. Germline V CDR1 and CDR2: KGHSH, LQKENI. CDR3 length equals 14 residues. CDR3 nucleotide sequence: TGTGCCAGCTCACCAGGAGGATTCACAGATACGCAGTATTTT. It translates to CASSPGGFTDTQYF.

V gene TRBV5-1 combines with J gene TRBJ2-7, with D possibly TRBD2 on 6 matching bases. CDR3 length equals 14 residues. Germline CDR1 SGHRS, CDR2 YFSETQ. Trimming shortened V by 3 bases and J by 7 bases, and 17 bases separated the two germline ends. CDR3 protein: CASSSGDGWMEQYF. CDR3 coding DNA: TGCGCCAGCAGCTCGGGGGACGGATGGATGGAGCAGTACTTC.

This clone was recorded once. The chain joins TRBV6-1 to TRBJ1-2; 8 positions match TRBD1. The CDR3 sequence is 12 residues long. The V gene end was trimmed by 8 bases and the J gene end by 9 bases; junction bases not matched to a gene: 8. Germline CDR1 reads MNHNS; CDR2 reads SASEGT. The CDR3 loop is CASGDRTDSYTF. For the CDR3, the DNA is TGTGCCAGCGGGGACAGGACGGACAGCTACACCTTC.